Each of the 10 T cell receptor beta chains below was sequenced from the same sample in a study of CD8 T cells in Susac syndrome. Random hexamers were used to reverse transcribe 0.5 to 1 ug of RNA. TCRdb itself ran the immunoSEQ multiplex PCR reads through MiXCR, one entry per CDR3 protein. The repertoire holds some 100,000 distinct CDR3 sequences, about nine tenths seen once, with over 0.12% in the top ten. Sequenced sample: CD4+ T cells from PBMCs. Source of these receptors: a human donor in good health.

The J gene is TRBJ2-2, the V gene TRBV9, with 9 nucleotides matching TRBD2. V gave up 1 base and J gave up 5 bases; unmatched junction bases: 12. Looked up from germline, CDR1 is SGDLS and CDR2 is YYNGEE. The length of the CDR3 is 18 residues. The chain's CDR3 is CASSVPSQAGGLTGELFF. CDR3 coding DNA: TGTGCCAGCAGCGTACCGAGCCAGGCGGGGGGGTTGACCGGGGAGCTGTTTTTT.

The chain is built from TRBV10-2 and TRBJ2-1; D is possibly TRBD2 (6 bases). Germline CDR1 and CDR2: WSHSY and SAAADI. V dropped 7 bases and J dropped 7 bases, with 14 bases sitting between them. The CDR3 has 13 residues. This chain's CDR3 is CASNGPGENEQFF. CDR3 in DNA: TGCGCCAGCAATGGTCCGGGAGAGAATGAGCAGTTCTTC.

The CDR3 DNA reads as TGTGCCAGCAGGTTTGGCATTACGAACACCGGGGAGCTGTTTTTT. It specifies CASRFGITNTGELFF. This chain uses TRBV28 with TRBJ2-2, with D unresolved. CDR1 and CDR2 (germline): MDHEN, SYDVKM. Trimming cost V 6 bases and J 0 bases, with 11 bases left between them. This CDR3 is built from 15 residues.

The sample holds one count of this clonotype. V usage is TRBV6-5 and J usage is TRBJ1-1; D gene uncertain. V was trimmed by 2 bases and J by 3 bases, leaving 16 bases between them. The length of the CDR3 is 16 residues. Germline assignment: CDR1 MNHEY and CDR2 SVGAGI. The CDR3 is CASSYALTGVDTEAFF. CDR3 DNA: TGTGCCAGCAGTTACGCCTTAACCGGGGTGGACACTGAAGCTTTCTTT.

This clonotype has just one count. The chain recombines TRBV7-2 with TRBJ1-1, with 9 bases fitting TRBD1. V shed 5 bases and J 7 bases; nucleotides not matched to a gene: 11. The CDR3 spans 15 residues. The germline CDR1 and CDR2 sequences are SGHTA and FQGNSA. CDR3: CASSRGGTGLSEAFF. DNA of the CDR3: TGTGCCAGCAGCCGCGGGGGGACAGGGCTCAGTGAAGCTTTCTTT.

The gene calls are TRBV6-1 and TRBJ1-2, with TRBD1 matching over 12 bases. The ends lost 6 bases at V and 4 bases at J; junction bases unmatched: 12. The CDR3 is 17 residues long. Germline CDR1 MNHNS, CDR2 SASEGT. Here the CDR3 DNA reads TGTGCCAGCAGCAGACCCGGGACAGGGGGCGTCGGCTATGGCTACACCTTC. The encoded protein is CASSRPGTGGVGYGYTF.

V usage is TRBV9 and J usage is TRBJ1-1; 9 nucleotides agree with TRBD1. CDR3 length equals 16 residues. Germline trimming cut 3 bases from V and 0 bases from J; bases unmatched to any gene: 6. CDR1 is SGDLS and CDR2 is YYNGEE in the germline V gene. CDR3 DNA sequence: TGTGCCAGCAGCGCGCCGGGACAGGGTATGAACACTGAAGCTTTCTTT. Residues: CASSAPGQGMNTEAFF.

The rearrangement links TRBV19 to TRBJ2-5; D possibly corresponds to TRBD2 (6 bases). The CDR3 consists of 12 residues. In germline, CDR1 is LNHDA, CDR2 SQIVND (reference sequence). V dropped 5 bases and J dropped 7 bases, with 11 bases sitting between them. The CDR3 nucleotides are TGTGCCAGTAGTGGGCAGGGAGGGACCCAGTACTTC. As protein: CASSGQGGTQYF. Full variable domain (missing parts from reference TRBV19 and TRBJ2-5): DGGITQSPKYLFRKEGQNVTLSCEQNLNHDAMYWYRQDPGQGLRLIYYSQIVNDFQKGDIAEGYSVSREKKESFPLTVTSAQKNPTAFYLCASSGQGGTQYFGPGTRLLVL.

The CDR3 region has the DNA TGTGCCAGCACGCTAGCGGGGTCCAATGAGCAGTTCTTC. Its translation is CASTLAGSNEQFF. The rearrangement uses TRBV27 and TRBJ2-1; 9 bases line up with TRBD2. The V and J ends lost 7 bases and 6 bases, in that order; junction bases with no gene match: 4. The CDR3 covers 13 residues. The germline gives CDR1 MNHEY, CDR2 SMNVEV (reference sequence).

The chain joins TRBV28 to TRBJ1-2; D may be TRBD1 (6 bases). V was shortened by 10 bases and J by 8 bases, with 14 bases between the two germline ends. Germline CDR1 reads MDHEN; CDR2 reads SYDVKM. There are 11 residues in the CDR3. The CDR3: CAIQGRWGYTF. The CDR3 DNA reads TGTGCCATCCAGGGGAGGTGGGGCTACACCTTC.